The rows below give T cell receptor beta chains drawn from one sample of a study of T cells in localized non-small cell lung cancer. Measured with immunoSEQ multiplex PCR; TCRdb has only the in-frame clones, and not every one. The table records over a thousand clones, 15% to 25% of them present only once. Sequencing was performed on lung tumor tissue, taken before any cancer treatment. These receptor sequences come from a male donor aged 60 or over with stage I lung adenocarcinoma. CDR3s include the opening cysteine and the closing phenylalanine or tryptophan. The order of the fields is J gene, clone size, D gene, V gene, CDR3 DNA, CDR3 protein. The D gene is left open where the match is weak. Where a row states a size, it is once, few, many or the class of an expanded clone; other rows omit it.

J gene: TRBJ2-2
clone size: .
D gene: .
V gene: TRBV28
CDR3 DNA: TGTGCCAGCAGCCCTAATTGGGGTTCCACCGGGGAGCTGTTTTTT
CDR3 protein: CASSPNWGSTGELFF

J gene: TRBJ2-7
clone size: large
D gene: .
V gene: TRBV11-3
CDR3 DNA: TGTGCCAGCAGCAGAGAGGGGCAGGGACCCTACGAGCAGTACTTC
CDR3 protein: CASSREGQGPYEQYF

J gene: TRBJ1-2
clone size: few
D gene: TRBD1
V gene: TRBV9
CDR3 DNA: TGTGCCAGCAGCGGGTTCATCCGAAGGACAGGGGGCTATGGCTACACCTTC
CDR3 protein: CASSGFIRRTGGYGYTF

J gene: TRBJ2-1
clone size: few
D gene: .
V gene: TRBV6-8
CDR3 DNA: TGTGCCAGCAGATCCGACAGCTACAATGAGCAGTTCTTC
CDR3 protein: CASRSDSYNEQFF

J gene: TRBJ2-7
clone size: .
D gene: TRBD2
V gene: TRBV28
CDR3 DNA: TGTGCCAGCAGTTCCGGACTAGCGGGACCCTACGAGCAGTACTTC
CDR3 protein: CASSSGLAGPYEQYF

J gene: TRBJ2-5
clone size: .
D gene: .
V gene: TRBV19
CDR3 DNA: TGTGCCACGGGACGGGGAGTCCAAGAGACCCAGTACTTC
CDR3 protein: CATGRGVQETQYF

J gene: TRBJ2-2
clone size: large
D gene: TRBD2
V gene: TRBV6-8
CDR3 DNA: TGTGCCAGCAGACTAGCGGGAGTAATCGGGGAGCTGTTTTTT
CDR3 protein: CASRLAGVIGELFF

J gene: TRBJ1-3
clone size: .
D gene: TRBD1
V gene: TRBV23-1
CDR3 DNA: TGCGCCAGCAGTCAACCACCCCGGGACAGGGGATGTGGAAACACCATATATTTT
CDR3 protein: CASSQPPRDRGCGNTIYF

J gene: TRBJ1-5
clone size: .
D gene: .
V gene: TRBV19
CDR3 DNA: TGTGCCAGTAGTGGTGTCACGACGGAACAGCCCCAGCATTTT
CDR3 protein: CASSGVTTEQPQHF

J gene: TRBJ2-3
clone size: few
D gene: .
V gene: TRBV30
CDR3 DNA: TGTGCCTGGAGTGTTTTGAGCAAACGACGGCCATTTCAGCCGCCGCCAGATACGCAGTATTTT
CDR3 protein: CAWSVLSKRRPFQPPPDTQYF

J gene: TRBJ2-1
clone size: .
D gene: TRBD1
V gene: TRBV6-8
CDR3 DNA: TGTGCCAGCAGTTACTTAGGGGACAGGGCGGGAAATGAGCAGTTCTTC
CDR3 protein: CASSYLGDRAGNEQFF

J gene: TRBJ1-2
clone size: few
D gene: TRBD1
V gene: TRBV11-3
CDR3 DNA: TGTGCCAGCAGCTTAGATCGTGGACAGGGTCGTGGCTACACCTTC
CDR3 protein: CASSLDRGQGRGYTF

J gene: TRBJ2-1
clone size: few
D gene: .
V gene: TRBV16
CDR3 DNA: TGTGCCAGCAGCCGCGGACCCAACCAAAGACCCTTCTTC
CDR3 protein: CASSRGPNQRPFF

J gene: TRBJ1-3
clone size: medium-sized
D gene: TRBD1
V gene: TRBV11-3
CDR3 DNA: TGTGCCAGCAGCTTGGGAGGGACAGTCTCTGGAAACACCATATATTTT
CDR3 protein: CASSLGGTVSGNTIYF

J gene: TRBJ2-2
clone size: .
D gene: TRBD1
V gene: TRBV11-3
CDR3 DNA: TGTGCCAGCAGCGCCGGACAGGACACCGGGGAGCTGTTTTTT
CDR3 protein: CASSAGQDTGELFF

J gene: TRBJ2-1
clone size: large
D gene: TRBD2
V gene: TRBV11-3
CDR3 DNA: TGTGCCAGCAGCTTGGCCACGGGGGGTTTTGAAGATGAGCAGTTCTTC
CDR3 protein: CASSLATGGFEDEQFF

J gene: TRBJ1-1
clone size: .
D gene: .
V gene: TRBV6-8
CDR3 DNA: TGTGCCAGCAGTTACTCGGGCGGGAACACTGAAGCTTTCTTT
CDR3 protein: CASSYSGGNTEAFF

J gene: TRBJ2-5
clone size: large
D gene: TRBD2
V gene: TRBV11-3
CDR3 DNA: TGTGCCAGCAGCCGAACTAGCGGGAGAATTGGGGAGACCCAGTACTTC
CDR3 protein: CASSRTSGRIGETQYF

J gene: TRBJ2-7
clone size: few
D gene: .
V gene: TRBV6-8
CDR3 DNA: TGTGCCATCAGTTTGGACTATCTAGGGGGACGTCGGGAGCAGTACTTC
CDR3 protein: CAISLDYLGGRREQYF

J gene: TRBJ2-1
clone size: .
D gene: TRBD1
V gene: TRBV28
CDR3 DNA: TGTGCCAGCACCATAGGGGGACAGTCCCATGAGCAGTTCTTC
CDR3 protein: CASTIGGQSHEQFF

J gene: TRBJ1-5
clone size: medium-sized
D gene: .
V gene: TRBV23-1
CDR3 DNA: TGCGCCAGCAGCCAAGATCATTCGGGGGGCCAGCCCCAGCATTTT
CDR3 protein: CASSQDHSGGQPQHF

J gene: TRBJ2-2
clone size: few
D gene: TRBD2
V gene: TRBV11-3
CDR3 DNA: TGTGCCAGCAGCTTTCTCGGTAGCGGGAAGTCCACCGGGGAGCTGTTTTTT
CDR3 protein: CASSFLGSGKSTGELFF

J gene: TRBJ2-6
clone size: few
D gene: .
V gene: TRBV2
CDR3 DNA: TGTGCCAGCAGCTCCTCTCGGGACTCTGGGGCCAACGTCCTGACTTTC
CDR3 protein: CASSSSRDSGANVLTF

J gene: TRBJ2-5
clone size: few
D gene: TRBD1
V gene: TRBV11-3
CDR3 DNA: TGTGCCAGCAGCGACGGGGACAGTTCTGGCCAAGAGACCCAGTACTTC
CDR3 protein: CASSDGDSSGQETQYF

J gene: TRBJ2-7
clone size: few
D gene: .
V gene: TRBV13
CDR3 DNA: TGTGCCAGCAGCTTAGGCCTCACGCGGGGCCACTACGAGCAGTACTTC
CDR3 protein: CASSLGLTRGHYEQYF

J gene: TRBJ2-1
clone size: medium-sized
D gene: TRBD2
V gene: TRBV11-3
CDR3 DNA: TGTGCCAGCAGCTCATCGACTAGCGGGACCTACAATGAGCAGTTCTTC
CDR3 protein: CASSSSTSGTYNEQFF

J gene: TRBJ2-1
clone size: few
D gene: .
V gene: TRBV11-3
CDR3 DNA: TGTGCCAGCAGCTGGGGTCTTCATCGGAATGAGCAGTTCTTC
CDR3 protein: CASSWGLHRNEQFF

J gene: TRBJ2-5
clone size: .
D gene: .
V gene: TRBV11-3
CDR3 DNA: TGTGCCAGCAGCTTCAGGACAGGAACCGGGGGAGAGACCCAGTACTTC
CDR3 protein: CASSFRTGTGGETQYF

J gene: TRBJ2-7
clone size: few
D gene: .
V gene: TRBV28
CDR3 DNA: TGTGCCAGCAGTACTCCCGCAGGGGCCCCGTCCTACGAGCAGTACTTC
CDR3 protein: CASSTPAGAPSYEQYF

J gene: TRBJ2-3
clone size: few
D gene: TRBD2
V gene: TRBV6-8
CDR3 DNA: TGTGCCATCGGTGCGGGAGGGGGCACAGATACGCAGTATTTT
CDR3 protein: CAIGAGGGTDTQYF

J gene: TRBJ2-5
clone size: .
D gene: TRBD1
V gene: TRBV11-3
CDR3 DNA: TGTGCCAGCAGCCGGACAGGTACGATGCAAGAGACCCAGTACTTC
CDR3 protein: CASSRTGTMQETQYF

J gene: TRBJ2-3
clone size: few
D gene: TRBD2
V gene: TRBV12-5
CDR3 DNA: TGTGCCAGCACCGTTCGGACTAGCGGGGCTAGCACAGATACGCAGTATTTT
CDR3 protein: CASTVRTSGASTDTQYF

J gene: TRBJ2-3
clone size: .
D gene: TRBD2
V gene: TRBV29-1
CDR3 DNA: TGCAGCGTGCAGACTAGCGGGAGGGCCGGGAGCACAGATACGCAGTATTTT
CDR3 protein: CSVQTSGRAGSTDTQYF

J gene: TRBJ1-2
clone size: .
D gene: .
V gene: TRBV11-3
CDR3 DNA: TGTGCCAGCAGAAAAAGCCCTTCGGGAGTCTATGGCTACACCTTC
CDR3 protein: CASRKSPSGVYGYTF

J gene: TRBJ2-5
clone size: .
D gene: TRBD2
V gene: TRBV15
CDR3 DNA: TGTGCCACCAGCAGGATACCGACTAGCGGGAGGACAGAGACCCAGTACTTC
CDR3 protein: CATSRIPTSGRTETQYF

J gene: TRBJ2-1
clone size: few
D gene: TRBD1
V gene: TRBV6-8
CDR3 DNA: TGTGCCAGCAGACCAGGACAGGGCTCCTACAATGAGCAGTTCTTC
CDR3 protein: CASRPGQGSYNEQFF

J gene: TRBJ2-7
clone size: medium-sized
D gene: TRBD1
V gene: TRBV11-3
CDR3 DNA: TGTGCCAGCAGCTTAGAGTACGGGACAGCTCCCTACGAGCAGTACTTC
CDR3 protein: CASSLEYGTAPYEQYF

J gene: TRBJ1-2
clone size: few
D gene: .
V gene: TRBV29-1
CDR3 DNA: TGCAGCGTTGAATTCAGGGTCTATGGCTACACCTTC
CDR3 protein: CSVEFRVYGYTF

J gene: TRBJ2-1
clone size: few
D gene: .
V gene: TRBV14
CDR3 DNA: TGTGCCAGCAGCCAAGGGGGGCAGGGCTATGAGCAGTTCTTC
CDR3 protein: CASSQGGQGYEQFF

J gene: TRBJ1-1
clone size: .
D gene: TRBD1
V gene: TRBV6-8
CDR3 DNA: TGTGCCGGGGGACAGAGGAACACTGAAGCTTTCTTT
CDR3 protein: CAGGQRNTEAFF

J gene: TRBJ2-1
clone size: .
D gene: .
V gene: TRBV19
CDR3 DNA: TGTGCCAGTAGCGATCCCCAGGTAGGGGCTAATCCCCATGAGCAGTTCTTC
CDR3 protein: CASSDPQVGANPHEQFF

J gene: TRBJ1-1
clone size: few
D gene: .
V gene: TRBV19
CDR3 DNA: TGTGCCAGTAGTATAATAACAGCCTCTGAAGCTTTCTTT
CDR3 protein: CASSIITASEAFF